This T cell receptor (beta chain) comes out of a study of cytomegalovirus exposure and HLA in healthy donors. The PCR ran on 60 Vbeta and 13 Jbeta primers. Produced via immunoSEQ multiplex PCR; TCRdb's table is partial and in-frame only. Its table lists roughly 90,000 clones. CDR1 DFQATT and CDR2 SNEGSKA come from the germline V gene (reference sequence). J gave up 6 bases and V 7 bases, and 6 bases lay outside the gene matches. The CDR3 contains 11 residues. The V and J genes are TRBV20-1 and TRBJ2-7; 7 nucleotides match TRBD2. The sequencing sample was made of PBMCs. The clonotype originates from a man aged 50 or older in good health and CMV-seropositive. Here the CDR3 reads CSVAGEGEQYF. DNA of the CDR3: TGCAGTGTTGCGGGGGAAGGCGAGCAGTACTTC.